This T cell receptor beta chain derives from a study of T-cell reconstitution after alpha-beta-depleted transplantation in children. The TCRbeta library incorporated unique molecular identifiers. TCRdb processed the PCR reads anew with MiXCR; each CDR3 protein has one entry. The data contain more than 150,000 distinct CDR3 sequences, more than 14% of them seen just once; the ten biggest clones take up less than 15%. The clonotype was recovered from a human donor who donated a stem cell graft to a child with acute lymphoblastic leukemia. This specimen consisted of PBMCs from the stem cell graft donor, obtained from the stem cell graft.

The CDR3 region has the DNA TGCGCCAGCAGCTTAAACAGTCGATCCGACGAGCAGTACTTC. It encodes CASSLNSRSDEQYF. The chain is built from TRBV5-1 and TRBJ2-7; no firm D call. CDR3 length equals 14 residues. Germline lookup yields CDR1 SGHRS and CDR2 YFSETQ. With 2 bases removed from V and 5 bases from J, the gap between germline ends came to 14 bases.